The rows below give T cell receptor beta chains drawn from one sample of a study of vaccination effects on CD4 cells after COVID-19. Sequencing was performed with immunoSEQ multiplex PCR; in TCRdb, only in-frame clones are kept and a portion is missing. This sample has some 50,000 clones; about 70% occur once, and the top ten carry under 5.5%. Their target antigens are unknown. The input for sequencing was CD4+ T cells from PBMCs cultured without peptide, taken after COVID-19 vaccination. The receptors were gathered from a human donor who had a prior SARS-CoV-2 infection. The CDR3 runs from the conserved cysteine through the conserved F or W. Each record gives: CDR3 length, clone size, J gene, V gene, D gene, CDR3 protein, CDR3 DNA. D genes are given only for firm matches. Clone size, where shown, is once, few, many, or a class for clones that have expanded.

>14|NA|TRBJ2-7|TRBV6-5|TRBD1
CASSGTGVTYEQYF
TGTGCCAGCAGCGGGACAGGGGTCACCTACGAGCAGTACTTC
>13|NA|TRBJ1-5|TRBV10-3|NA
CAISDRANQPQHF
TGTGCCATCAGTGACCGGGCAAATCAGCCCCAGCATTTT
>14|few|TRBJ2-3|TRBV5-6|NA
CASSLGQPTDTQYF
TGTGCCAGCAGCTTGGGGCAGCCAACAGATACGCAGTATTTT
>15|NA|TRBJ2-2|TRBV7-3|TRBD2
CASSLAGENTGELFF
TGTGCCAGCAGCTTAGCGGGGGAGAACACCGGGGAGCTGTTTTTT
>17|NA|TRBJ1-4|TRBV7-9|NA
CASSLDVATGYNEKLFF
TGTGCCAGCAGCTTAGATGTTGCTACAGGGTATAATGAAAAACTGTTTTTT
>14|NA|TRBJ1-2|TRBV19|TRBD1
CASSIQGALYGYTF
TGTGCCAGTAGTATTCAGGGGGCGCTTTATGGCTACACCTTC
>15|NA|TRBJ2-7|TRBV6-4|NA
CASSEGSRVRYEQYF
TGTGCCAGCAGTGAGGGGTCCAGGGTAAGGTACGAGCAGTACTTC
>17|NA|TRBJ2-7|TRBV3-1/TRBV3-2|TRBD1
CASSPKRSGQGVREQYF
TGTGCCAGCAGCCCAAAGAGGTCTGGGCAGGGGGTTAGGGAGCAGTACTTC
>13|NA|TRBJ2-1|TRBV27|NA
CASSFLPPWEQFF
TGTGCCAGCAGTTTTCTCCCCCCTTGGGAGCAGTTCTTC
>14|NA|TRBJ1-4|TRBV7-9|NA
CASSLRGTNEKLFF
TGTGCCAGCAGCTTGAGGGGGACTAATGAAAAACTGTTTTTT
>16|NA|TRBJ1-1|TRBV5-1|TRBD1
CASSSGDRGRGTEAFF
TGCGCCAGCAGCAGCGGGGACAGGGGGCGCGGAACTGAAGCTTTCTTT
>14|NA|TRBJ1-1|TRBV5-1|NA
CASSGGEEATEAFF
TGCGCCAGCAGTGGGGGGGAGGAGGCCACTGAAGCTTTCTTT
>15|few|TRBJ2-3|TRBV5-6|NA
CASSLEQYSTDTQYF
TGTGCCAGCAGCTTGGAACAGTACAGCACAGATACGCAGTATTTT
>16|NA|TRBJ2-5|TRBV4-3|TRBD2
CASSRGTSGRSETQYF
TGCGCCAGCAGCCGGGGGACTAGCGGGAGATCGGAGACCCAGTACTTC
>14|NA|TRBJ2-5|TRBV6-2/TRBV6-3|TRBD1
CASSYRQGEETQYF
TGTGCCAGCAGTTACAGGCAGGGGGAAGAGACCCAGTACTTC
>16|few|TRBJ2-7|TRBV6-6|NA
CASSYPRGGYFYEQYF
TGTGCCAGCAGTTACCCCCGGGGCGGGTATTTCTACGAGCAGTACTTC
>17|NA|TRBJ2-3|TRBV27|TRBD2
CASRRLAGFPHTDTQYF
TGTGCCAGCAGGAGACTAGCGGGCTTCCCACACACAGATACGCAGTATTTT
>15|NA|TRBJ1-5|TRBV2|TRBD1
CASSERDRGNQPQHF
TGTGCCAGCAGTGAAAGGGACAGGGGCAATCAGCCCCAGCATTTT
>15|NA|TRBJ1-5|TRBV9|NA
CASSGGGPGNQPQHF
TGTGCCAGTTCCGGGGGGGGGCCAGGAAATCAGCCCCAGCATTTT
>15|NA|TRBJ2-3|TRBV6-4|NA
CASSDSGRVTDTQYF
TGTGCCAGCAGTGACTCTGGGCGGGTCACAGATACGCAGTATTTT
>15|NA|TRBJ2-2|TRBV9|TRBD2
CASSVAGRGTGELFF
TGTGCCAGCAGCGTAGCTGGGAGGGGAACCGGGGAGCTGTTTTTT
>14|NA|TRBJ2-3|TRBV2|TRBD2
CASQAAGEIDTQYF
TGTGCCAGCCAGGCAGCGGGAGAAATAGATACGCAGTATTTT
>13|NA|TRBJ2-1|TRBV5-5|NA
CASSQGTYNEQFF
TGTGCCAGCAGCCAGGGGACTTACAATGAGCAGTTCTTC
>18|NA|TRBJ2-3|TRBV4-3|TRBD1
CASSRKNPGQGAADTQYF
TGCGCCAGCAGCCGCAAGAACCCGGGACAGGGGGCAGCAGATACGCAGTATTTT
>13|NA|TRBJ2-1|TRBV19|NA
CASNPSPENEQFF
TGTGCCAGTAACCCGAGTCCGGAGAATGAGCAGTTCTTC
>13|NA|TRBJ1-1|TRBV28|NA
CASSGHMNTEAFF
TGTGCCAGCAGTGGACACATGAACACTGAAGCTTTCTTT
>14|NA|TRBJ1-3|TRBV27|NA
CASSAQGSGNTIYF
TGTGCCAGCAGCGCCCAGGGCTCTGGAAACACCATATATTTT
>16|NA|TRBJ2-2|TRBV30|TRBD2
CAWGPRSGGASGELFF
TGTGCCTGGGGTCCTCGTAGCGGGGGGGCGTCCGGGGAGCTGTTTTTT
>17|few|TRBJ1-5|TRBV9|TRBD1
CASSAGTGLIGNQPQHF
TGTGCCAGCAGCGCAGGGACAGGGCTAATTGGCAATCAGCCCCAGCATTTT
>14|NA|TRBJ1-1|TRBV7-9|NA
CASSFDGGVTEAFF
TGTGCCAGCAGCTTTGATGGGGGGGTAACTGAAGCTTTCTTT
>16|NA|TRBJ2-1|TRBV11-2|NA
CASSLLGASSYNEQFF
TGTGCCAGCAGCTTACTCGGGGCCAGCTCCTACAATGAGCAGTTCTTC
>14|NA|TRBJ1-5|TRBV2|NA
CASSGGRGNQPQHF
TGTGCCAGCAGTGGGGGGAGGGGGAATCAGCCCCAGCATTTT
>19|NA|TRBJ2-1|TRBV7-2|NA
CASSSHQLLVRKGFNEQFF
TGTGCCAGCAGCTCCCATCAACTGTTGGTACGGAAAGGGTTTAATGAGCAGTTCTTC
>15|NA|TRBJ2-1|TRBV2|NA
CASSGLEGSYNEQFF
TGTGCCAGCAGTGGGTTGGAGGGATCCTACAATGAGCAGTTCTTC
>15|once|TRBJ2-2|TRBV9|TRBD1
CASSSWTGVTGELFF
TGTGCCAGCAGCTCCTGGACAGGGGTCACCGGGGAGCTGTTTTTT
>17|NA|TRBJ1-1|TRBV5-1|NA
CASSLAVGGGLGTEAFF
TGCGCCAGCAGCTTGGCGGTTGGAGGGGGGCTTGGGACTGAAGCTTTCTTT
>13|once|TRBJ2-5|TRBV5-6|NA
CASSLVSLGTQYF
TGTGCCAGCAGCTTGGTCAGTCTGGGGACCCAGTACTTC
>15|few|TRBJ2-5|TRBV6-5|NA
CASSYSTGNRETQYF
TGTGCCAGCAGTTACTCAACAGGGAACCGAGAGACCCAGTACTTC
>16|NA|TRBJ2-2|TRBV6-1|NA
CASSVRVVLITGELFF
TGTGCCAGCAGTGTCAGGGTCGTGCTGATCACCGGGGAGCTGTTTTTT
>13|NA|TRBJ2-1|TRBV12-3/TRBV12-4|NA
CASSLAVYNEQFF
TGTGCCAGCAGTTTAGCGGTATACAATGAGCAGTTCTTC
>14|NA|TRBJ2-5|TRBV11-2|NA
CASSLVGRGETQYF
TGTGCCAGCAGCTTAGTGGGAAGGGGGGAGACCCAGTACTTC
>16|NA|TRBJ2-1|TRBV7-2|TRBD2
CASSLTVGTNNFEQFF
TGTGCCAGCAGCCTTACAGTGGGGACTAATAATTTTGAGCAGTTCTTC
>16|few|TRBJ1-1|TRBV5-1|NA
CASSYSYRATNTEAFF
TGCGCCAGCAGCTACTCTTACAGGGCGACGAACACTGAAGCTTTCTTT
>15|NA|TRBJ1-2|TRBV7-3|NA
CASSLRGGDNYGYTF
TGTGCCAGCAGCTTAAGGGGGGGGGACAACTATGGCTACACCTTC
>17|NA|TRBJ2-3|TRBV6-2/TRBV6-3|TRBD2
CASSSGFGRAFIDTQYF
TGTGCCAGCAGTTCCGGATTCGGGAGGGCCTTCATAGATACGCAGTATTTT